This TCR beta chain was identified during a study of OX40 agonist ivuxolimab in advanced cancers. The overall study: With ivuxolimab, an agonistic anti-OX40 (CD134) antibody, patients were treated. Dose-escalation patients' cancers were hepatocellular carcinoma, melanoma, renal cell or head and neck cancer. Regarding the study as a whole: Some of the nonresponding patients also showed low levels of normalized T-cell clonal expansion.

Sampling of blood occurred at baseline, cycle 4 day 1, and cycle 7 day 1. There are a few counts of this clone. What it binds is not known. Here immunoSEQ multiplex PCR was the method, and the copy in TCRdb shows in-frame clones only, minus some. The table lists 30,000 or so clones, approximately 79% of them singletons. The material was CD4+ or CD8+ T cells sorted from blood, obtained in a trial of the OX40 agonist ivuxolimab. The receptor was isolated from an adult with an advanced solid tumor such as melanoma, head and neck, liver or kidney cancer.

The chain's CDR3 is CASSPGGQGLEQYF. In DNA, the CDR3 is TGTGCCAGCAGCCCTGGGGGACAGGGGCTCGAGCAGTACTTC. The chain links TRBV7-9 to TRBJ2-7; 10 positions match TRBD1. CDR1 SEHNR and CDR2 FQNEAQ come from the germline V gene (reference sequence). This CDR3 comprises 14 residues. V shed 5 bases and J 6 bases; nucleotides not matched to a gene: 7.